The following is a T cell receptor (beta chain) sequence with its context. Its antigen is currently not known. Base-call qualities are not available, and no considerably larger clone is one nucleotide away. From its cysteine to its phenylalanine, the CDR3 spans 13 amino acids. Only the CDR3 DNA is retained, 39 bases long and in frame from the first base. V loses 6 bases, J loses 1 base, and the germline ends lie 9 bases apart. CDR1 and CDR2 are drawn from the germline V gene: MNHEY, SVGAGI. In total, approximately 610 healthy bone marrow donors made up the cohort. At the time of sampling, all cohort members were nominally healthy, though unrecorded immune exposures were likely present. Of the 650 to 700 cohort members, 250 to 300 had positive CMV serostatus and 350 to 450 had negative CMV serostatus, and CMV serostatus was not recorded for the donor. Every donor gave a peripheral blood sample, and the peripheral blood mononuclear cells from that sample were used for TCR beta sequencing. Genomic DNA was extracted from the blood cell samples with the Qiagen DNeasy Blood Extraction Kit.

Library creation used the immunoSEQ multiplex PCR assay. For the multiplex PCR, a mixture combining 60 forward primers for TCR Vbeta segments and 13 reverse primers for TCR Jbeta segments was used. The CDR3 region of rearranged TCR beta genes was amplified from genomic DNA with a multiplex PCR assay. The Illumina HiSeq System was used to sequence the amplified TCR beta libraries as 87-base-pair reads. The original methods were these. Across the roughly 640 repertoires, a later analysis counted 78 million or so unique TCR beta chains, approximately 12 million of which were shared by at least two donors. Raw reads were error-corrected and collapsed into unique sequences by a nearest-neighbor algorithm in which closely related sequences were merged to remove PCR and sequencing errors. V, D and J gene segments were assigned by aligning CDR3 sequences to IMGT reference sequences. For a sequence to be retained, a match of at least six nucleotides was required to both a V gene segment and a J gene segment. Rearrangements were classified as productive when the CDR3 lacked stop codons and remained in frame with V and J, and all other rearrangements were classified as non-productive. CDR3 was defined by IMGT convention, running from the second conserved V-encoded cysteine to the conserved J-encoded phenylalanine. Sequences without an unambiguous match to a single V gene segment were excluded from the earlier analysis of several hundred of the donors. An earlier analysis of about 600 of the donors called V segments functional above 56.7% productive rearrangements and segregating when the between-donor standard deviation exceeded 5%. To diagnose cytomegalovirus status from the catalog of TCR beta chain sequences, a statistical classification framework was built. In a later analysis, TCR nucleotide sequences were compared against IMGT/GENE-DB human TR gene sequences so that V and J genes could be assigned. A later analysis assigned CDR3 sequences and most-parsimonious VDJ recombination scenarios with the TCRdist pipeline. In a later analysis, every TCR beta chain was defined by the combination of its CDR3 amino acid sequence and its V-gene family, and reads without a unique V-gene family were dropped. To address suspected cross-contamination and a sequencing artifact, a later analysis removed approximately 600 highly shared, low-generation-probability nucleotide sequences. For each public chain, a later analysis derived a clonal expansion index from normalized ranks of inferred template counts within each repertoire. Generation probabilities in a later analysis came from a VDJ recombination model fitted to out-of-frame rearrangements, and those results were checked against IGoR. Hypergeometric tests were used in a later analysis to score TCR-TCR, TCR-HLA and TCR-CMV co-occurrence, with a repertoire-size bias correction applied to the TCR pairs. In a later analysis, false discovery rates were estimated by permuting HLA or CMV assignments 20 times. A later analysis grouped co-occurring TCRs with DBSCAN, adding TCRdist sequence similarity when clustering within HLA-allele-positive subsets. Co-occurrence clustering excluded repertoires with fewer than 30,000 or more than 120,000 public chains, plus five with anomalous nucleotide sharing. TCRdb retrieved this table from immuneACCESS and kept in-frame rearrangements only. Not all clones are present; in checked studies, unresolved V genes account for under half, and no reason is known for the remainder. D and trimming were read from the DNA, whereas the V and J calls and clone size are those reported in that table. This sample is represented by about 160,000 clones; about 85% of them were singletons. The ten largest clones represent roughly 3.6% of the sample.

These data originate in a study of cytomegalovirus exposure and HLA in healthy donors (dated by TCRdb to 2017 to 2019). In the study overall: An earlier analysis of 587 of the donors reported approximately 280 Gb of sequence data and 100 million to 120 million unique TCR beta sequences obtained from about 170 million T cells. An early release that covered about 640 HLA-typed donors contained approximately 300 gigabases of sequencing data and tens of millions of unique TCR sequences. Of the 398 genotyped donors, 65% to 90% fell in the genetic ancestry cluster associated with self-reported Caucasian donors. The study was designed to test whether signatures of past pathogen exposure could be identified by cataloging public T cell receptors. The study profiled the T cell repertoires of about 720 subjects by immunosequencing and related them to cytomegalovirus serostatus. In addition to the first cohort of 650 to 750 subjects, a separate validation cohort of 120 different subjects was used. High-throughput TCR immunosequencing, statistical association of individual TCRs with disease status, and machine learning were combined to predict cytomegalovirus infection status. A later analysis re-examined previously published TCR beta repertoires from roughly 650 donors and added high-resolution HLA genotyping to investigate patterns of TCR occurrence. Rather than drawing on any new phenotypic data, the later analysis identified candidate immune exposures from TCR beta sequences and the way those sequences occurred across donors. To decide whether each TCR beta V gene segment behaved as functional or pseudogenic, an earlier analysis of some 600 of the donors relied on high-throughput TCR beta sequencing. Donor age, sex, ethnicity and CMV serostatus were compiled alongside the repertoire data. Genome-wide SNP genotypes for about 60% of the 666 donors were used in a later genetic analysis, which treated that subset as a discovery cohort. Every discovery cohort repertoire had been produced on one sequencing platform. HLA typing covered class I and class II loci at four-digit resolution. Typing coverage differed by locus: A, B, C, DRB1 and DQB1 were typed in about 629-640 donors, DQA1 in about 500, DPA1 in over 600, and DPB1 in around 490. Because of strong linkage in the cohort, roughly five DR-DQ haplotypes were treated as single units for association and clustering. On average, roughly 240,000 unique TCR beta nucleotide sequences were sequenced per donor among some 420 genotyped donors of the cohort, with 15% to 20% of those sequences being non-productive.

Points the paper makes about the study in general: According to a later analysis, TCR association rates differed among HLA loci, with DRB1 alleles showing the most associated TCRs and HLA-C alleles showing the fewest. In an earlier analysis of 587 of the donors, most TCR beta V segments appeared in productive rearrangements about 87% or about 30% of the time, broadly matching IMGT annotations. Most TCR sequences were observed very rarely across donors, whereas some public TCRs were present in many individuals. A further reported finding was that TCR beta sequences accurately predicted the HLA-A and HLA-B alleles for most subjects in the first cohort. Because HLA typing was missing for some donors at each locus, association tests included only the typed subset. In vitro tests confirmed that a few of the cytomegalovirus-associated TCR beta chains recognize cytomegalovirus antigens. In a later analysis, about 16,000 TCR beta sequences were associated with specific HLA alleles at a false discovery rate of 0.05. In a later analysis, HLA-associated TCR beta chains were found to be more clonally expanded and to have lower generation probabilities than equally common non-associated chains. In a later genetic analysis, a missense DCLRE1C variant was associated with V-gene and J-gene trimming of TCR beta chains, and the association was replicated in an independent cohort. Presence/absence analyses assumed roughly uniform sequencing depth across donors, an assumption that may not hold. The only immune exposure information available for the cohort was CMV serostatus. Linkage disequilibrium might explain the correlated functional status among segregating V segments, but an unknown experimental factor could not be ruled out. Because counts were too low, roughly 16 rarely observed V segments, including chromosome 9 orphons, were left out of the earlier analysis of roughly 600 of the donors. It was suggested by the authors that the approach could potentially be generalized to other disease states and immunological phenotypes. A cluster of highly shared sequence variants was judged likely to be a technical artifact of the sequencing pipeline. The 87-base-pair reads could not distinguish some IMGT-functional V segments, including TRBV6-2 and TRBV6-3, so those segments were excluded. A total of 150 to 200 TCR beta chains were listed by the study as associated with cytomegalovirus. A later genetic analysis reported fewer N-insertions in productive TCRs among donors in an Asian-associated ancestry cluster than the roughly 670-donor mean. In both the original and validation cohorts, the classifier was reported to diagnose cytomegalovirus status with high specificity and sensitivity. According to a later analysis, parvovirus B19, influenza, CMV and Epstein-Barr virus appeared linked to several top co-occurrence clusters. A later analysis found that most CMV-associated TCR beta chains appeared HLA-restricted, with HLA associations seemingly driven largely by CMV exposure. Strong co-occurrence of HLA alleles, especially DR and DQ, made assigning TCR associations to individual alleles difficult. This cohort had only TCR beta chains sequenced, and the lack of alpha or paired-chain data limited which features could be detected.

Input material: PBMCs. The chain was built from TRBV6-5 and TRBJ1-2; the D gene is perhaps TRBD1, on 6 matching bases. The TCR originated in a human donor in good health. The DNA sequence is as follows: TGTGCCAGCAGCCAGGGGATTAACTATGGCTACACCTTC. It specifies CASSQGINYGYTF.